This paragraph reports one T cell receptor beta chain. The antigen remains unidentified. Other DNA sequences of this sample code for an identical CDR3. CDR3 size: 14 residues. With V trimmed by 4 bases and J by 3 bases, 4 bases remained unmatched. The sample belongs to a study of cytomegalovirus exposure and HLA in healthy donors. Study at large: Early on, a data release was issued that held about 85 million unique TCRs from HLA-typed donors. Study-wide results and limits: A later analysis showed that HLA-associated TCR beta chains had undergone more clonal expansion than equally common others. Cytomegalovirus status was reportedly diagnosed by the classifier with high sensitivity and specificity.

PCR involved 60 Vbeta and 13 Jbeta primers. Authors' methods: The count from a later analysis was some 81 million unique TCR beta chains, some 9.9 million of them shared. Profiled with immunoSEQ multiplex PCR; TCRdb holds only in-frame clones, not every one. The V and J calls and clone size are taken from that table; D and trimming were inferred from the DNA. The sample has around 100,000 clones, around 79% seen once. The sequence derives from a man aged 45-65 years in good health and CMV-seropositive. Sequencing used PBMCs. The chain joins TRBV5-3 to TRBJ2-7; 10 positions match TRBD1. TRBV5-3 is filed as an ORF, its function uncertain. Written as DNA, the CDR3 is TGTGCCAGAAGCCAGGGACAGGGGAACTACGAGCAGTACTTC. Translation gives CARSQGQGNYEQYF.